This T cell receptor beta chain was sequenced for a study of patients and donors after allogeneic stem cell transplantation. There are 15 residues in the CDR3. The V and J ends lost 7 bases and 5 bases, in that order; junction bases with no gene match: 7. Germline V gene lookup returns CDR1 MNHNS and CDR2 SASEGT. In TCRdb, the RT-PCR reads were re-called with MiXCR into one record per CDR3 protein. The sample has roughly 960,000 distinct CDR3 sequences, 18% seen once. Sequencing used blood, either unsorted or a sorted T cell fraction (not recorded which). This clonotype originated in a human donor who was either an allogeneic HSCT recipient or a stem cell or donor lymphocyte infusion donor (not recorded which). It is not recorded whose cells these are; they may come from a transplant donor. The V and J genes are TRBV6-1 and TRBJ2-2, with 10 nucleotides matching TRBD2. The DNA for the CDR3 is TGTGCCAGCACTCCAAGCGGGAGGGGAACCGGGGAGCTGTTTTTT. As protein: CASTPSGRGTGELFF.